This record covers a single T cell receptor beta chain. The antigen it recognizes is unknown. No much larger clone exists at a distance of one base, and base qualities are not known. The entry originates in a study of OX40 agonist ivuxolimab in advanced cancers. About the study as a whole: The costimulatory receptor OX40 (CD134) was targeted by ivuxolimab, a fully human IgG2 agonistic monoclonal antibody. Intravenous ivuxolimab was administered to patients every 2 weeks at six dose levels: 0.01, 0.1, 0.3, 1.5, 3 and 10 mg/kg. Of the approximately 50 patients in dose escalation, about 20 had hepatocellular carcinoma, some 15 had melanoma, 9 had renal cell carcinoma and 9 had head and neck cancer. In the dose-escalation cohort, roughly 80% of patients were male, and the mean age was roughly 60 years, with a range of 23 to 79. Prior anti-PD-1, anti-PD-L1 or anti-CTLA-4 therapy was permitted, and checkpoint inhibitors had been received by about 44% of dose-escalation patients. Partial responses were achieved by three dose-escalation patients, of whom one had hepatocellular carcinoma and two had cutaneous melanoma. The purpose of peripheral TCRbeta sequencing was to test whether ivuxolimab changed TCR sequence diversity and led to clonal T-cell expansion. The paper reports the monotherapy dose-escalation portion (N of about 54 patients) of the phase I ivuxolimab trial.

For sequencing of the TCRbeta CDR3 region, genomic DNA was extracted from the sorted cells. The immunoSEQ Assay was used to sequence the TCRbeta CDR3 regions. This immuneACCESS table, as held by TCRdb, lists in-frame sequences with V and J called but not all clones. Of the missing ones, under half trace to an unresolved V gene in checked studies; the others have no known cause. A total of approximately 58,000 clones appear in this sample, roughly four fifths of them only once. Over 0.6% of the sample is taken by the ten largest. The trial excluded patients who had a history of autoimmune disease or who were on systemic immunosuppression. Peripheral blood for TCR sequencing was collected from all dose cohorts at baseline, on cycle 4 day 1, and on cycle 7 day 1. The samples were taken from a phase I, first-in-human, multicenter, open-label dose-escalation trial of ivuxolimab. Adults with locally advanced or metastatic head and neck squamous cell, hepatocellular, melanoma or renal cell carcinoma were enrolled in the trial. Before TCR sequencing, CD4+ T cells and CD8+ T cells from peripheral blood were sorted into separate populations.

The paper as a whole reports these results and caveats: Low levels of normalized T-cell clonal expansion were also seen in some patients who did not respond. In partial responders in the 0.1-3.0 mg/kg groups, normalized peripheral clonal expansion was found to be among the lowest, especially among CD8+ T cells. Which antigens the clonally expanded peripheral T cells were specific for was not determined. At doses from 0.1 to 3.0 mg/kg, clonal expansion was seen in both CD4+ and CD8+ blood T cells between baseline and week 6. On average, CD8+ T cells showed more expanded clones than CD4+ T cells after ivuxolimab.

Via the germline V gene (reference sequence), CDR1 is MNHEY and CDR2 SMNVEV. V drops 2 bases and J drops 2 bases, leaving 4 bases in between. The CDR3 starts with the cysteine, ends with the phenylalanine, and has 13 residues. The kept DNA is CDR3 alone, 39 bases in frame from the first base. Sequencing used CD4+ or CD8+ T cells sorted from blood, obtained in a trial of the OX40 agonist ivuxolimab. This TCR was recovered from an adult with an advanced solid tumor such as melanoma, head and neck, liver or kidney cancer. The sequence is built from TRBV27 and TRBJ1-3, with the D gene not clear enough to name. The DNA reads TGTGCCAGCAGTTTAAGTGCTGGAAACACCATATATTTT. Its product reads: CASSLSAGNTIYF.